What follows describes a single T cell receptor (beta chain). The template used for profiling TCR beta VDJ and CDR3 was genomic DNA. TCRdb called the reads again in MiXCR, with one record for every CDR3 protein. The sample contains 400,000 to 450,000 distinct CDR3 sequences, just under 70% of which appear only once. This sample was included in a study of CD8+CD57+ T cells in acquired aplastic anemia. The CDR3 covers 15 residues. The germline V gene has CDR1 MGHRA and CDR2 YSYEKL. Trimming took 3 bases from V and 2 from J, leaving 14 bases between them. Sequences were obtained from sorted CD4+, CD8+, or CD8+CD57+ T cells (not recorded which) from PBMCs. This receptor was identified in a human donor in good health, serving as a control. V gene TRBV4-1 combines with J gene TRBJ2-7; D is uncertain. This CDR3 reads CASSQTSEPTYEQYF. In nucleotides, the CDR3 is TGCGCCAGCAGCCAGACCAGCGAACCGACCTACGAGCAGTACTTC.